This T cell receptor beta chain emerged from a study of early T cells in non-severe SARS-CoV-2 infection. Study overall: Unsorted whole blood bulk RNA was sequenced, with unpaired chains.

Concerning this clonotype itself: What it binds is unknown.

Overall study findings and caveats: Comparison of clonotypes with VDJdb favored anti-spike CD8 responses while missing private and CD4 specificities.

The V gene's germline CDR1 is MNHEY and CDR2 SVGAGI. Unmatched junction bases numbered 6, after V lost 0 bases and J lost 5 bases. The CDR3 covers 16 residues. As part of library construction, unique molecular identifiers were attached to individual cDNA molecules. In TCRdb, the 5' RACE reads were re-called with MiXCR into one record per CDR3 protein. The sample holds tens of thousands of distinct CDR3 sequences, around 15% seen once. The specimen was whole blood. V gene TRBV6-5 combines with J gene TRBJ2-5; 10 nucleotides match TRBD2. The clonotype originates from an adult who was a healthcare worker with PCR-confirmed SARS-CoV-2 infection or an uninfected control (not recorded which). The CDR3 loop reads CASSYSGTSVTETQYF. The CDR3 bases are TGTGCCAGCAGTTACTCCGGGACTAGCGTAACGGAGACCCAGTACTTC.